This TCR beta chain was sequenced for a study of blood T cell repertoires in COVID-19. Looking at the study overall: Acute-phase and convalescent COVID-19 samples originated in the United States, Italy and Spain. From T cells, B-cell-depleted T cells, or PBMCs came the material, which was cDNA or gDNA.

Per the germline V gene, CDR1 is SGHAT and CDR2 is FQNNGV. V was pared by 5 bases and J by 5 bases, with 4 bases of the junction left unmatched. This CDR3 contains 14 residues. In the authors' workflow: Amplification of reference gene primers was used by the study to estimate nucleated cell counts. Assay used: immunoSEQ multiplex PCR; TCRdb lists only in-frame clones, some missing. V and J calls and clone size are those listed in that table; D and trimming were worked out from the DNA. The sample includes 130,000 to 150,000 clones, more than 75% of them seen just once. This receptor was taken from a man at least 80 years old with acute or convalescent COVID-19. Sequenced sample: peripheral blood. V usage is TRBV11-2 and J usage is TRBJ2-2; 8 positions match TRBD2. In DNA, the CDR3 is TGTGCCAGCAGCCCCGGACTAGCAACCGGGGAGCTGTTTTTT. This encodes CASSPGLATGELFF.